This entry concerns a single T cell receptor (beta chain). No cognate antigen has been identified for it. No much larger clone is present one base from it, and per-base qualities are unavailable. This sample stems from a study of blood T cell repertoires in COVID-19 (TCRdb year 2020). Regarding the complete study: Recovered participants in ImmuneRACE Cohort 3 were defined by two consecutive negative NP/OP PCR tests, clearance by a healthcare professional, or resolution of symptoms. Samples covering the acute and convalescent phases of COVID-19 were provided by collaborators in the United States, Italy and Spain. The prospective study material was composed of cDNA or gDNA derived from T cells, B-cell-depleted T cells, or PBMCs. Deeply sampled blood TCRbeta repertoires from subjects exposed to, actively infected with, or recovered from COVID-19 were included in the dataset. The repertoires were released in a freely available public database intended as a resource for research on the immune response to SARS-CoV-2. The samples were drawn from the first 160 participants of the ongoing ImmuneRACE study and from roughly 1,300 subjects provided by 6 global collaborators. Sample metadata almost always included a de-identified subject ID, COVID-19 status, age in years and sex. HLA class I and class II types, where available, came from metadata supplied by the sample provider rather than from assay-based typing. What the study reported, not specific to this receptor: The quantity of clinical and demographic metadata differed by source and by participant and was supplied without curation.

In the prospective study, participants were about 18 to 95 years old, resided in 20 to 30 geographic areas of the United States, and were enrolled through a virtual design. To assign participants to cohorts, the prospective study relied on clinical history that participants themselves reported in a screening survey and a study questionnaire. In the prospective study, mobile phlebotomists collected whole blood, serum and a nasopharyngeal or oropharyngeal swab from each participant. Additional blood draws and questionnaires over an approximately two-month period could optionally be provided by prospective study participants. Before DNA extraction, prospective study blood samples were shipped either frozen or at room temperature. TCRbeta CDR3 regions were amplified from genomic DNA using the immunoSEQ Assay, a bias-controlled multiplex PCR. From the authors' description of their analysis: Nucleated cell counts per sample were estimated from amplification of reference gene primers within the assay. To quantify the absolute abundance of each unique TCRbeta CDR3 rearrangement, sequence reads were collapsed and filtered. For each sample, productive Simpson clonality was calculated by taking the square root of Simpson's diversity index across productive rearrangements. TCRdb obtained this table from immuneACCESS and retained in-frame rearrangements with V and J assigned. These tables miss some clones; where compared with another copy, unresolved V genes account for less than half of the shortfall, and the remainder is unexplained. V, J and clone size are those of that table, while D and trimming were read from the DNA. Within this sample are about 230,000 clones, with 70% to 90% of them counted one time only. The top ten clones comprise approximately 3% of the sample.

Spanning cysteine to phenylalanine, the CDR3 consists of 16 amino acids. The read is trimmed to its CDR3 DNA, 48 bases read in frame from base 1. The germline V gene sets CDR1 to MNHEY and CDR2 to SVGAGI. Trimming leaves V shorter by 4 bases and J shorter by 7 bases, with the junction holding 10 bases beyond the gene matches. This receptor was identified in a woman in her fifties or sixties in a cohort exposed to, infected with or recovered from COVID-19 (not recorded which). Recombination linked TRBV6-5 to TRBJ1-4; the central 9 bases match TRBD1. Sequencing input: PBMCs or T cells enriched from blood (not recorded which). The DNA sequence follows: TGTGCCAGCAGTTCCGGGACAGGGTTTGGGAGTGAAAAACTGTTTTTT. Its protein product is CASSSGTGFGSEKLFF.